The rows below give T cell receptor beta chains drawn from one sample of a study of T cells expressing NK-cell markers. Reanalyzing the 5' RACE reads, TCRdb keeps one entry per CDR3 protein, without DNA. This sample lists 200,000 to 300,000 distinct CDR3 sequences; its ten largest clones have 0.39%. Sequenced sample: blood T cells: a sorted CD56 or NKG2C T cell subset, CD4+ or CD8+ T cells, or bulk PBMC T cells (not recorded which). Source of these receptors: a man aged 18 to 30 in good health. Each CDR3 is given with its conserved first and last residue. Fields, in order: J gene, V gene, CDR3 protein.

j_gene: TRBJ2-1; v_gene: TRBV7-9; CDR3aa: CASSLSGFSNEQFF
j_gene: TRBJ2-7; v_gene: TRBV20-1; CDR3aa: CSARDSARPKQYEQYF
j_gene: TRBJ2-5; v_gene: TRBV7-6; CDR3aa: CASSSVIPLAGGDEETQYF
j_gene: TRBJ1-2; v_gene: TRBV12-3/TRBV12-4; CDR3aa: CASSEDGRGGYTF
j_gene: TRBJ2-6; v_gene: TRBV5-1; CDR3aa: CASSFEAGSGANVLTF
j_gene: TRBJ2-1; v_gene: TRBV11-2; CDR3aa: CASSLGGWGLADYNEQFF
j_gene: TRBJ2-3; v_gene: TRBV29-1; CDR3aa: CSVFNRRLSTDTQYF
j_gene: TRBJ2-4; v_gene: TRBV20-1; CDR3aa: CSASLPRLAGENIQYF
j_gene: TRBJ2-7; v_gene: TRBV6-1; CDR3aa: CASSPGGREWEQYF
j_gene: TRBJ1-1; v_gene: TRBV11-1; CDR3aa: CASSLVKTVGTGENTEAFF
j_gene: TRBJ2-5; v_gene: TRBV25-1; CDR3aa: CASSAPGGGQETQYF
j_gene: TRBJ2-2; v_gene: TRBV12-3/TRBV12-4; CDR3aa: CASSLDMGGTGELFF
j_gene: TRBJ1-5; v_gene: TRBV12-3/TRBV12-4; CDR3aa: CASRGDSSNQPQHF
j_gene: TRBJ2-3; v_gene: TRBV10-1; CDR3aa: CASSKEFPRDTQYF
j_gene: TRBJ2-7; v_gene: TRBV7-2; CDR3aa: CASSLYGGTVRHEQYF
j_gene: TRBJ2-2; v_gene: TRBV11-2; CDR3aa: CASSRQWGQGYTGELFF
j_gene: TRBJ1-2; v_gene: TRBV7-2; CDR3aa: CASSPLRLDGYTF
j_gene: TRBJ1-5; v_gene: TRBV12-3/TRBV12-4; CDR3aa: CASSFRTGTNGGNQPQHF
j_gene: TRBJ1-1; v_gene: TRBV6-6; CDR3aa: CASRRGGTEAFF
j_gene: TRBJ2-1; v_gene: TRBV3-1; CDR3aa: CASSQPQGKGYNEQFF
j_gene: TRBJ2-7; v_gene: TRBV7-2; CDR3aa: CASSETPLEQYF
j_gene: TRBJ1-4; v_gene: TRBV6-1; CDR3aa: CASSESGRGEKLFF
j_gene: TRBJ2-3; v_gene: TRBV5-1; CDR3aa: CASSLGMAQDTQYF
j_gene: TRBJ2-2; v_gene: TRBV15; CDR3aa: CATSREKGVNTGELFF
j_gene: TRBJ2-7; v_gene: TRBV6-1; CDR3aa: CASRGTGLTPTYEQYF
j_gene: TRBJ2-5; v_gene: TRBV12-3/TRBV12-4; CDR3aa: CASGTERDTQETQYF